The 27 T cell receptor beta chains reported below all come from one sample, sequenced in a study of blood T cell repertoires in COVID-19. The table came from immunoSEQ multiplex PCR; TCRdb's copy has only in-frame clones and leaves some out. The data contain about 250,000 clones, around nine tenths of them singletons. Sample: peripheral blood. The receptors were gathered from a woman in her thirties or forties who had recovered from COVID-19.

This chain joins TRBV14 and TRBJ1-2; D is possibly TRBD1 (6 bases). This CDR3 comprises 13 residues. From germline, CDR1 is SGHDN and CDR2 FVKESK. Between the trimmed V and J ends, which lost 6 bases and 7 bases, there was a span of 15 bases. CDR3 loop: CASSLTAGVGYTF. The CDR3 nucleotides are TGTGCCAGCAGTCTCACCGCAGGGGTTGGCTACACCTTC.

This rearrangement joins TRBV10-1 to TRBJ2-2; D is possibly TRBD1 (6 bases). Trimming stripped 6 bases from V and 4 bases from J, with 9 bases between. Germline assignment: CDR1 WNHNN and CDR2 SYGVQD (reference sequence). The CDR3 contains 13 residues. CDR3 nucleotide sequence: TGCGCCAGCAGCGGACAGAGCACCGGGGAGCTGTTTTTT. The encoded protein is CASSGQSTGELFF.

V and J are TRBV9 and TRBJ1-2; 8 bases agree with TRBD1. The ends lost 3 bases at V and 8 bases at J; junction bases unmatched: 6. CDR1 and CDR2 (germline): SGDLS, YYNGEE. The CDR3 consists of 13 residues. CDR3 residues: CASSAPGGGGYTF. CDR3 DNA sequence: TGTGCCAGCAGCGCCCCAGGGGGCGGAGGCTACACCTTC.

Only a few counts were recorded for this clone. This sequence joins TRBV6-5 and TRBJ2-7; tentative D call: TRBD1 (6 bases). The germline V and J ends were trimmed by 2 bases and 2 bases, with 13 bases remaining between them. This CDR3 spans 15 amino acids. Germline CDR1 reads MNHEY; CDR2 reads SVGAGI. In nucleotides, the CDR3 is TGTGCCAGCAGTTACGGGGGCCTAGGGGCCTACGAGCAGTACTTC. It specifies CASSYGGLGAYEQYF.

This rearrangement joins TRBV6-5 to TRBJ2-5; 8 positions match TRBD1. Per germline, CDR1 MNHEY and CDR2 SVGAGI. V lost 0 bases, J lost 5 bases, and 8 bases stayed unmatched. CDR3 length equals 16 residues. For the CDR3, the DNA is TGTGCCAGCAGTTACTCGGGACAGGCCGGTCGGGAGACCCAGTACTTC. Encoded protein: CASSYSGQAGRETQYF.

The chain carries TRBV9 and TRBJ2-1, with TRBD2 as a possible D gene (6 bases). The V and J ends lost 3 bases and 8 bases respectively, with 9 bases between them. The CDR3 covers 12 residues. Germline values: CDR1 SGDLS, CDR2 YYNGEE. The CDR3: CASSGWGDEQFF. Written as DNA, the CDR3 is TGTGCCAGCAGCGGCTGGGGGGATGAGCAGTTCTTC. The whole variable domain, remainder taken from reference TRBV9 and TRBJ2-1, is DSGVTQTPKHLITATGQRVTLRCSPRSGDLSVYWYQQSLDQGLQFLIQYYNGEERAKGNILERFSAQQFPDLHSELNLSSLELGDSALYFCASSGWGDEQFFGPGTRLTVL.

With regard to this clone: The sample carries other DNA sequences with the same CDR3. V usage is TRBV20-1 and J usage is TRBJ2-5, with D uncertain. The germline gives CDR1 DFQATT, CDR2 SNEGSKA (reference sequence). The CDR3 sequence is 11 residues long. The ends were cut back, 4 bases at V and 4 bases at J, with 7 bases in the middle. The DNA of the CDR3 is TGCAGTGCTACCCCGGGAGAGACCCAGTACTTC. Translation gives CSATPGETQYF.

This chain connects TRBV9 to TRBJ1-1; TRBD1 agrees at 9 bases. V lost 3 bases to trimming and J lost 5 bases; unmatched junction nucleotides: 8. The CDR3 runs to 15 residues. Germline V gene data show CDR1 as SGDLS and CDR2 as YYNGEE. The DNA of the CDR3 is TGTGCCAGCAGCGAGGGACAGGGACGCGAGACTGAAGCTTTCTTT. Residues: CASSEGQGRETEAFF.

Remarks on this clone: This CDR3 is also generated by other DNA sequences in the sample. CDR3 amino acids: CSARAQETQYF. CDR3 DNA: TGCAGTGCTAGAGCGCAAGAGACCCAGTACTTC. V and J are TRBV20-1 and TRBJ2-5; no definite D call. Trimming cost V 1 base and J 2 bases, with 2 bases left between them. The germline V gene encodes CDR1 DFQATT and CDR2 SNEGSKA (reference sequence). The length of the CDR3 is 11 residues.

The chain employs TRBV12-5 and TRBJ1-4; D is perhaps TRBD1 (5 bases). The germline V and J ends were trimmed by 1 base and 1 base, with 10 bases remaining between them. The CDR3 contains 16 residues. CDR1 LGHNT and CDR2 FRNRAP come from the germline V gene. CDR3 sequence: CASGLGEQGTNEKLFF. CDR3 bases: TGTGCTAGTGGTTTGGGTGAGCAGGGAACTAATGAAAAACTGTTTTTT.

V and J are TRBV5-6 and TRBJ2-1; D call uncertain. Trimming cost V 4 bases and J 4 bases, with 3 bases left between them. This CDR3 spans 11 amino acids. Germline-derived CDR1 and CDR2 are SGHDT and YYEEEE. The CDR3 region has the DNA TGTGCCAGCAGCCGTTACAATGAGCAGTTCTTC. It is translated as CASSRYNEQFF. Combining the CDR3 with reference TRBV5-6 and TRBJ2-1 gives the whole variable domain DAGVTQSPTHLIKTRGQQVTLRCSPKSGHDTVSWYQQALGQGPQFIFQYYEEEERQRGNFPDRFSGHQFPNYSSELNVNALLLGDSALYLCASSRYNEQFFGPGTRLTVL.

This chain joins TRBV5-1 and TRBJ2-2, with TRBD2 matching over 14 bases. CDR3 length equals 16 residues. The germline V gene encodes CDR1 SGHRS and CDR2 YFSETQ. Trimming at V came to 4 bases and at J to 6 bases, leaving 5 bases not matched to a gene. The CDR3, as DNA: TGCGCCAGCAGCAAGGGACTAGCGGGAGCCGCCGGGGAGCTGTTTTTT. Translated, it gives CASSKGLAGAAGELFF.

The chain recombines TRBV9 with TRBJ2-5; D is uncertain. This CDR3 is 13 amino acids long. V lost 1 base to trimming and J lost 2 bases, with 6 bases between them. CDR1 is SGDLS and CDR2 is YYNGEE in the germline V gene. The CDR3 nucleotides are TGTGCCAGCAGCGTATACAGTCAAGAGACCCAGTACTTC. This codes for CASSVYSQETQYF.

The chain couples TRBV24-1 to TRBJ1-2, with TRBD1 identical over 8 bases. J lost 2 bases, V lost 5 bases, and 3 bases had no gene match. Germline loops: CDR1 KGHDR, CDR2 SFDVKD. The CDR3 covers 14 residues. CDR3 amino acids: CATSARTGNYGYTF. The CDR3 coding sequence is TGTGCCACCAGTGCCCGGACAGGGAACTATGGCTACACCTTC.

The V gene is TRBV7-9, the J gene TRBJ1-4; D is uncertain. V shed 5 bases and J shed 8 bases, with 18 bases lying between them. CDR1 is SEHNR, CDR2 FQNEAQ, per germline (reference sequence). The CDR3 extends over 15 amino acids. CDR3 nucleotides: TGTGCCAGCAGCCCAGCGGGCCCCTCCGGAGAAAAACTGTTTTTT. This translates into CASSPAGPSGEKLFF.

The CDR3 sequence is CASSPGGAGGLGAFF. CDR3 nucleotides: TGTGCCAGCAGCCCTGGGGGGGCAGGGGGCTTGGGAGCTTTCTTT. The chain has TRBV14 and TRBJ1-1; 8 positions agree with TRBD1. Germline loops: CDR1 SGHDN, CDR2 FVKESK. The CDR3 sequence is 15 residues long. After removal of 4 bases from V and 10 bases from J, the junction contained 14 bases not matched to a gene.

The V call is TRBV11-3, the J call TRBJ2-1, with D maybe TRBD1 (8 bases). CDR3 size: 15 residues. The germline V gene has CDR1 SGHNT and CDR2 YENEEA. Trimming removed 5 bases at V and 9 bases at J, with 20 bases between. CDR3 in DNA: TGTGCCAGCAGCCAGGGGGGGCAGGGGGCTCGTGAGCAGTTCTTC. Translated, it gives CASSQGGQGAREQFF. The whole variable domain, remainder taken from reference TRBV11-3 and TRBJ2-1, is EAGVVQSPRYKIIEKKQPVAFWCNPISGHNTLYWYLQNLGQGPELLIRYENEEAVDDSQLPKDRFSAERLKGVDSTLKIQPAELGDSAVYLCASSQGGQGAREQFFGPGTRLTVL.

V gene TRBV9 combines with J gene TRBJ2-1, with TRBD2 as a possible D gene (6 bases). Trimming cost V 0 bases and J 6 bases, with 10 bases left between them. CDR3 length equals 14 residues. Germline V gives CDR1 SGDLS, CDR2 YYNGEE. The CDR3 region is CASSVGVAANEQFF. The CDR3 DNA reads TGTGCCAGCAGCGTAGGGGTAGCGGCCAATGAGCAGTTCTTC.

This clone occurred many times. The chain employs TRBV5-1 and TRBJ1-1, with 9 bases that match TRBD1. The CDR3 spans 15 residues. Losses at the gene ends were 3 bases for V and 4 bases for J; bases not matched to a gene: 7. Looked up from germline, CDR1 is SGHRS and CDR2 is YFSETQ. The DNA of the CDR3 is TGCGCCAGCAGCTCCACAGGGGGCGGCGGCACTGAAGCTTTCTTT. Translation: CASSSTGGGGTEAFF.

V and J are TRBV2 and TRBJ2-1; 7 bases are a match to TRBD2. Unmatched junction bases numbered 5, after V lost 0 bases and J lost 12 bases. The CDR3 is 13 amino acids. Germline assignment: CDR1 SNHLY and CDR2 FYNNEI. The CDR3 reads CASSEAWGLRQFF. The CDR3 DNA follows: TGTGCCAGCAGTGAAGCATGGGGACTACGGCAGTTCTTC.

V gene TRBV9 combines with J gene TRBJ1-4; weak D call: TRBD1 (6 bases). The germline V gene has CDR1 SGDLS and CDR2 YYNGEE. V lost 7 bases and J lost 3, with 16 bases in between. This CDR3 has 15 residues. CDR3 amino acids: CASPEGGVANEKLFF. DNA for the CDR3: TGTGCCAGCCCCGAGGGGGGGGTGGCTAATGAAAAACTGTTTTTT.

The chain recombines TRBV7-2 with TRBJ2-6; no clear D. This CDR3 comprises 15 residues. Trimming took 5 bases from V and 0 from J, leaving 8 bases between them. The germline V gene has CDR1 SGHTA and CDR2 FQGNSA. CDR3 region: CASSPGGSGANVLTF. DNA for the CDR3: TGTGCCAGCAGCCCCGGTGGCTCTGGGGCCAACGTCCTGACTTTC.

This clone has a single count. V usage is TRBV19 and J usage is TRBJ1-2; no reliable D call. The CDR3 extends over 15 amino acids. Germline CDR1 LNHDA, CDR2 SQIVND (reference sequence). The ends were cut back, 4 bases at V and 4 bases at J, with 16 bases in the middle. For the CDR3, the DNA is TGTGCCAGTAGTACGGCAGGCAGCTCACCCTATGGCTACACCTTC. Its protein is CASSTAGSSPYGYTF.

The V and J genes are TRBV6-5 and TRBJ1-2; TRBD1 matches 9 bases. Per germline, CDR1 MNHEY and CDR2 SVGAGI. This CDR3 is 14 amino acids long. V lost 6 bases, J lost 4 bases, and 6 bases stayed unmatched. The CDR3 sequence is CASSAGQGIYGYTF. The CDR3 DNA reads as TGTGCCAGCAGCGCAGGACAGGGGATCTATGGCTACACCTTC.

The chain joins TRBV6-5 to TRBJ1-1; the match to TRBD1 covers 12 bases. CDR1 is MNHEY and CDR2 is SVGAGI in the germline V gene. The CDR3 contains 13 residues. Losses at the gene ends were 11 bases for V and 5 bases for J; bases not matched to a gene: 6. The CDR3 here is CALRDRGRTEAFF. The CDR3 DNA follows: TGTGCCCTCCGGGACAGGGGGCGAACTGAAGCTTTCTTT.

V and J are TRBV7-2 and TRBJ1-2; 9 nucleotides line up with TRBD1. Trimming took 5 bases from V and 9 from J; bases not matched to a gene: 10. The CDR3 contains 14 residues. Looked up from germline, CDR1 is SGHTA and CDR2 is FQGNSA. CDR3 DNA: TGTGCCAGCAGCCCGGTCGGGACAGGGTCTAGCTACACCTTC. Protein sequence: CASSPVGTGSSYTF.

The chain recombines TRBV5-1 with TRBJ2-2; perhaps TRBD2 as D (6 bases). The length of the CDR3 is 17 residues. CDR1 and CDR2 (germline): SGHRS, YFSETQ. V was trimmed by 1 base and J by 6 bases, leaving 19 bases between them. CDR3 in amino acids: CASSLPAPGRGAGELFF. For the CDR3, the DNA is TGCGCCAGCAGCTTGCCGGCCCCCGGGAGAGGCGCCGGGGAGCTGTTTTTT.